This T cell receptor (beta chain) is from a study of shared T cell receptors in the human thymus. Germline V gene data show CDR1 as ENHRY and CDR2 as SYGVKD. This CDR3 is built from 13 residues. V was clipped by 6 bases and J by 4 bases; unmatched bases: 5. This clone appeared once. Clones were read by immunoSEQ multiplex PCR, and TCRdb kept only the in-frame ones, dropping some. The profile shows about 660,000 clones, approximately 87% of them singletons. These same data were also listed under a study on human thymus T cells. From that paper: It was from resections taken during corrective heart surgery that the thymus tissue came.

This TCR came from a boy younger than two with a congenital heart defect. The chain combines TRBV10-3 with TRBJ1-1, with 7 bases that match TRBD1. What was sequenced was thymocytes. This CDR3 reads CAIRSTGATEAFF. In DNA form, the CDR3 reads TGTGCCATCAGATCAACAGGGGCCACTGAAGCTTTCTTT.